This T cell receptor (beta chain) was sequenced in a study of control samples from healthy donors and cancer patients. Repertoires were generated with immunoSEQ multiplex PCR, while TCRdb's copy carries only in-frame clones and drops some. The sample holds roughly 52,000 clones, approximately 95% seen once. The specimen was blood. This receptor was obtained from a woman under 40 in good health.

CDR3 in amino acids: CASSPTQPTGFYGYTF. The CDR3 bases are TGTGCCAGCAGTCCGACCCAACCGACAGGGTTCTATGGCTACACCTTC. The chain recombines TRBV27 with TRBJ1-2; 7 nucleotides agree with TRBD1. This CDR3 contains 16 residues. Germline V gene data show CDR1 as MNHEY and CDR2 as SMNVEV (reference sequence). Trimming at V came to 5 bases and at J to 4 bases, leaving 13 bases not matched to a gene.